This TCR beta chain was retrieved from a study of blood T cell repertoires in COVID-19. Study-wide background: Both acute and convalescent COVID-19 samples were obtained from the United States, Italy and Spain. T cells, B-cell-depleted T cells, or PBMCs supplied cDNA or gDNA.

The CDR3 covers 14 residues. In germline, CDR1 is MDHEN, CDR2 SYDVKM. V was clipped by 8 bases and J by 6 bases; unmatched bases: 10. Methods used by the authors: From reference gene primer amplification, estimates of nucleated cell counts were derived. Repertoires were generated with immunoSEQ multiplex PCR, while TCRdb's copy carries only in-frame clones and drops some. V and J calls plus clone size are reproduced from that table; the DNA served to infer D and trimming. The sample holds over 110,000 clones; around 78% are singletons and the top ten take less than 2%. The V and J genes are TRBV28 and TRBJ2-1, with 7 positions matching TRBD2. The sample was peripheral blood. This receptor was obtained from a woman aged 60 to 75 with acute or convalescent COVID-19. CDR3 sequence reads: CASLGAGVGNEQFF. The CDR3 region has the DNA TGTGCCAGCCTAGGGGCGGGAGTAGGCAATGAGCAGTTCTTC.